This passage covers 13 T cell receptor beta chains from one sample sequenced in a study of regulatory T cells in long-lasting Graves disease. With iRepertoire HTBI primers and Arm-PCR of CDR3 regions, TCR beta libraries were built. TCRdb used MiXCR to reprocess the multiplex PCR reads, holding one entry per CDR3 protein. The sample lists 500,000 to 800,000 distinct CDR3 sequences; around 32% were seen once. Indicated time point: persistent/refractory GD, antithyroid drugs over 5 years with positive TRAb. RNA isolated from PBMCs was used to make the TCR library. Source: peripheral blood mononuclear cells (PBMCs), taken when the disease was refractory, from a patient treated with antithyroid drugs. These receptors were collected from a female donor with Graves disease.

This clonotype was found a few times. This chain links TRBV27 with TRBJ1-5; 8 positions match TRBD1. V lost 5 bases to trimming and J lost 6 bases; unmatched junction nucleotides: 6. The CDR3 length is 14 residues. Germline CDR1 is MNHEY and CDR2 is SMNVEV (reference sequence). The CDR3 DNA sequence: TGTGCCAGCAGTACCCAGGGGGCAACTCAGCCCCAGCATTTT. Amino acid sequence: CASSTQGATQPQHF.

This clonotype has a handful of counts. The V gene is TRBV19, the J gene TRBJ2-2; D gene uncertain. Germline CDR1 and CDR2: LNHDA and SQIVND (reference sequence). This CDR3 region has 13 residues. Between the trimmed V and J ends, which lost 10 bases and 5 bases, there was a span of 14 bases. The CDR3 protein is CAIKNRKTGELFF. The CDR3 region has the DNA TGTGCCATTAAGAATCGGAAAACCGGGGAGCTGTTTTTT.

About this clonotype: At one end, the junction sequence differs from germline, possibly due to a read error. The genes are TRBV18 and TRBJ2-5; TRBD2 is a possible D gene (6 bases). CDR1 and CDR2 from the germline V gene are KGHSH and LQKENI. CDR3 length equals 14 residues. CDR3 region: CTSSPDTREETQYF. The DNA for the CDR3 is TGTACCAGCTCCCCAGACACCCGGGAGGAGACCCAGTACTTC.

V gene TRBV20-1 combines with J gene TRBJ1-5; no clear D. The V end was cut by 5 bases, the J end by 0 bases, with 14 bases between. This CDR3 has 15 residues. Germline V gene data show CDR1 as DFQATT and CDR2 as SNEGSKA (reference sequence). The CDR3 DNA sequence: TGCAGTGCTTCGCGACGGATGCTTAGCAATCAGCCCCAGCATTTT. This translates into CSASRRMLSNQPQHF.

This clonotype was seen repeatedly, ten times or more. In nucleotides, the CDR3 is TGTGCCAGCAGTGTGGAGGGCTACGAGCAGTACTTC. Translated: CASSVEGYEQYF. V gene TRBV6-1 combines with J gene TRBJ2-7; possibly TRBD2 for D (6 bases). Germline V CDR1 and CDR2: MNHNS, SASEGT. The CDR3 has 12 amino acids. Trimming took 4 bases from V and 3 from J, leaving 7 bases between them.

In its sample, this clonotype was seen once. The gene calls are TRBV25-1 and TRBJ2-3, with D perhaps TRBD2 (7 bases). Germline V gene sequence: CDR1 MGHDK, CDR2 SYGVNS. The CDR3 covers 16 residues. V dropped 3 bases and J dropped 2 bases, with 15 bases sitting between them. The CDR3 DNA sequence: TGTGCCAGCAGTGAGGGCGGGGGCCCTTCCACAGATACGCAGTATTTT. As protein: CASSEGGGPSTDTQYF.

The chain joins TRBV25-1 to TRBJ1-1; TRBD1 matches 8 bases. V shed 1 base and J 7 bases; nucleotides not matched to a gene: 5. The CDR3 is made up of 14 amino acids. The germline V gene encodes CDR1 MGHDK and CDR2 SYGVNS. CDR3 bases: TGTGCCAGCAGTGAATGGGGAACAGGGGGTGAAGCTTTCTTT. As protein: CASSEWGTGGEAFF. The full variable domain, with the rest looked up from reference TRBV25-1 and TRBJ1-1, is EADIYQTPRYLVIGTGKKITLECSQTMGHDKMYWYQQDPGMELHLIHYSYGVNSTEKGDLSSESTVSRIRTEHFPLTLESARPSHTSQYLCASSEWGTGGEAFFGQGTRLTVV.

The rearrangement joins TRBV5-1 to TRBJ1-1; possible D gene TRBD1, 5 bases. Germline CDR1 SGHRS, CDR2 YFSETQ. The CDR3 extends over 17 amino acids. V was clipped by 2 bases and J by 0 bases, with 17 bases between them. For the CDR3, the DNA is TGCGCCAGCAGCTTCTCCCGCGGGACCGTGATGAACACTGAAGCTTTCTTT. Its translation is CASSFSRGTVMNTEAFF.

Many counts were recorded for this clonotype. The CDR3 DNA follows: TGTGCCAGCAGACAGGGACGAGAGACCCAGTACTTC. Amino acids: CASRQGRETQYF. The gene calls are TRBV28 and TRBJ2-5; TRBD1 might be the D (6 bases). Between the trimmed V and J ends, which lost 6 bases and 4 bases, there was a span of 9 bases. Germline V lookup: CDR1 MDHEN, CDR2 SYDVKM. The CDR3 loop spans 12 amino acids. The full variable domain, rest sourced from reference TRBV28 and TRBJ2-5, is DVKVTQSSRYLVKRTGEKVFLECVQDMDHENMFWYRQDPGLGLRLIYFSYDVKMKEKGDIPEGYSVSREKKERFSLILESASTNQTSMYLCASRQGRETQYFGPGTRLLVL.

The chain employs TRBV30 and TRBJ2-2; no reliable D call. V was trimmed by 1 base and J by 2 bases, leaving 5 bases between them. The CDR3 spans 13 residues. Germline CDR1 reads GTSNPN; CDR2 reads SVGIG (reference sequence). The CDR3 here is CAWSGRNTGELFF. As DNA, the CDR3 is TGTGCCTGGAGTGGGCGAAACACCGGGGAGCTGTTTTTT.

V gene TRBV29-1 combines with J gene TRBJ2-5; maybe TRBD2 (6 bases). V was cut by 4 bases and J by 5 bases, with 20 bases left in between. CDR3 length: 15 residues. The germline V gene has CDR1 SQVTM and CDR2 ANQGSEA. The CDR3 region is CSVAPRGFRGETQYF. Here the CDR3 DNA reads TGCAGCGTTGCCCCCCGGGGGTTCCGCGGGGAGACCCAGTACTTC.

V gene TRBV28 combines with J gene TRBJ1-5; a possible D gene is TRBD1 (6 bases). V was clipped by 8 bases and J by 3 bases, with 14 bases between them. Germline V lookup: CDR1 MDHEN, CDR2 SYDVKM. The CDR3 extends over 14 amino acids. The CDR3 loop is CASDSDSFNQPQHF. In DNA form, the CDR3 reads TGTGCCAGCGACTCGGACAGCTTCAATCAGCCCCAGCATTTT.

This clonotype was seen repeatedly, ten times or more. The CDR3 sequence is CASSVSTGRNQPQHF. The CDR3 DNA follows: TGTGCCAGCAGTGTTTCTACTGGTCGCAATCAGCCCCAGCATTTT. The chain carries TRBV2 and TRBJ1-5; D uncertain. V dropped 4 bases and J dropped 2 bases, with 12 bases sitting between them. There are 15 residues in the CDR3. CDR1 is SNHLY and CDR2 is FYNNEI in the germline V gene. The full variable domain, rest sourced from reference TRBV2 and TRBJ1-5, is EPEVTQTPSHQVTQMGQEVILRCVPISNHLYFYWYRQILGQKVEFLVSFYNNEISEKSEIFDDQFSVERPDGSNFTLKIRSTKLEDSAMYFCASSVSTGRNQPQHFGDGTRLSIL.